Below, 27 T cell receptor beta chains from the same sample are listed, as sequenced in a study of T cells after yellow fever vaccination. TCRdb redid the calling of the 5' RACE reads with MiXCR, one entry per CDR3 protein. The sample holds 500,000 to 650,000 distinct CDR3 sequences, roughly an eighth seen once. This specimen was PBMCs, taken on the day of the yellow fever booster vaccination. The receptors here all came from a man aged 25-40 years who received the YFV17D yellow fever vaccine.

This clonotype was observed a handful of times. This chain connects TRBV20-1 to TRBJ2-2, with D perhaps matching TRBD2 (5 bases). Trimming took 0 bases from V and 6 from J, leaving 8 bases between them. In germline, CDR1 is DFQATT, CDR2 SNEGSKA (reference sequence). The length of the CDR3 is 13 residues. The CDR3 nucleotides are TGCAGTGCTAGAGATGGACTGGCCGGGGAGCTGTTTTTT. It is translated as CSARDGLAGELFF.

CDR3 loop: CASSAQGYTDTQYF. The CDR3 DNA sequence: TGTGCCAGTAGTGCACAGGGTTACACAGATACGCAGTATTTT. This rearrangement joins TRBV19 to TRBJ2-3; TRBD1 might be the D (6 bases). Deletions cut 5 bases from V and 2 bases from J, with 11 bases between. The CDR3 extends over 14 amino acids. Looked up from germline, CDR1 is LNHDA and CDR2 is SQIVND (reference sequence).

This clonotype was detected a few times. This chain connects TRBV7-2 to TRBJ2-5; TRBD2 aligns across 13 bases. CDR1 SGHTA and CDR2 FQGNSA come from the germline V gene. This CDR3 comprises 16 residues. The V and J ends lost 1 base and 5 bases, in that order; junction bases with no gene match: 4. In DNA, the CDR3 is TGTGCCAGCAGCTTAGAACTAGCGGGAGGGCGGGAGACCCAGTACTTC. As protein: CASSLELAGGRETQYF.

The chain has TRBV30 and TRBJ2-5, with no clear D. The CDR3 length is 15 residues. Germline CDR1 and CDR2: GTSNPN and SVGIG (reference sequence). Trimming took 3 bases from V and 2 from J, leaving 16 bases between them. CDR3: CAWREKGTHQETQYF. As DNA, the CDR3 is TGTGCCTGGAGAGAAAAGGGTACTCATCAAGAGACCCAGTACTTC.

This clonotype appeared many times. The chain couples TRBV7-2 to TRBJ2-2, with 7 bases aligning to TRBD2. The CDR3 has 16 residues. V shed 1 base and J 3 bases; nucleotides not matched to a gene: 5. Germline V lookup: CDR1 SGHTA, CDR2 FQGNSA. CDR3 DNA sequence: TGTGCCAGCAGCTTAGTAGGCCTAGCGGACACCGGGGAGCTGTTTTTT. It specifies CASSLVGLADTGELFF.

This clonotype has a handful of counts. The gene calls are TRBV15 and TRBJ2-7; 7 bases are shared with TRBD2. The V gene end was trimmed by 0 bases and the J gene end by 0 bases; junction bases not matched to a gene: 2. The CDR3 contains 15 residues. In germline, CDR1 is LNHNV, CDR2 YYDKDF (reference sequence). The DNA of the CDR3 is TGTGCCACCAGCAGAGAAGCGGGGAGCTCCTACGAGCAGTACTTC. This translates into CATSREAGSSYEQYF.

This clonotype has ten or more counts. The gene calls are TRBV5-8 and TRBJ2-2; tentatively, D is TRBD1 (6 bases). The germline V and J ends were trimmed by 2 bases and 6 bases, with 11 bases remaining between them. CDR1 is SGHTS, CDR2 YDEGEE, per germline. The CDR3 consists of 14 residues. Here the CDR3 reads CASSLISGAGELFF. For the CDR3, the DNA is TGTGCCAGCAGCTTAATCTCAGGGGCCGGGGAGCTGTTTTTT.

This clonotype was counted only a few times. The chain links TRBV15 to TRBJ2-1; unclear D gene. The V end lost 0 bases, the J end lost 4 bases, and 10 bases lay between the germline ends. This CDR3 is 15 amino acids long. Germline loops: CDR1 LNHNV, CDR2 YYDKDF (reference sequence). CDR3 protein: CATSRDMQKYNEQFF. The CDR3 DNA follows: TGTGCCACCAGCAGAGATATGCAGAAGTACAATGAGCAGTTCTTC.

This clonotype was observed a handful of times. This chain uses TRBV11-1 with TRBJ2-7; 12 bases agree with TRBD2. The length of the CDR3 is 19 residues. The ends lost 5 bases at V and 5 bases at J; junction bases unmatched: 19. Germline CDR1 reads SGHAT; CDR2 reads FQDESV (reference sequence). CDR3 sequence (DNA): TGTGCCAGCAGCCAAGGGCATCTCCCCCTCGGACTAGCGGGACACGAGCAGTACTTC. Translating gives CASSQGHLPLGLAGHEQYF. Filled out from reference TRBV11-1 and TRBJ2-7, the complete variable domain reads EAEVAQSPRYKITEKSQAVAFWCDPISGHATLYWYRQILGQGPELLVQFQDESVVDDSQLPKDRFSAERLKGVDSTLKIQPAELGDSAMYLCASSQGHLPLGLAGHEQYFGPGTRLTVT.

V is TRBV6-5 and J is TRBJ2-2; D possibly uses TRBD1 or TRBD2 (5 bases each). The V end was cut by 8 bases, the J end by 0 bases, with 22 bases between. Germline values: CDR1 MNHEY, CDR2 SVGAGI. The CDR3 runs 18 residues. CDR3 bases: TGTGCCAGCCGTATACGGGGTCCGGGACCCACGAACACCGGGGAGCTGTTTTTT. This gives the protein CASRIRGPGPTNTGELFF.

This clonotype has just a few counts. This chain's CDR3 is CSAPELPEQFF. CDR3 nucleotides: TGCAGTGCTCCTGAGTTGCCCGAGCAGTTCTTC. The chain uses TRBV20-1 and TRBJ2-1, with D unclear. Trimming took 5 bases from V and 10 from J, leaving 12 bases between them. The CDR3 length is 11 residues. The germline CDR1 and CDR2 sequences are DFQATT and SNEGSKA (reference sequence).

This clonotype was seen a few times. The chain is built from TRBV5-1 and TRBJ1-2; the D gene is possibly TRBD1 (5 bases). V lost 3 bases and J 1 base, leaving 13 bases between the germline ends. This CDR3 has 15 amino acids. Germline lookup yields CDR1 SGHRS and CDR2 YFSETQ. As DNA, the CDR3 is TGCGCCAGCAGCTCCACCGGGGCCTTTAACTATGGCTACACCTTC. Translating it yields CASSSTGAFNYGYTF.

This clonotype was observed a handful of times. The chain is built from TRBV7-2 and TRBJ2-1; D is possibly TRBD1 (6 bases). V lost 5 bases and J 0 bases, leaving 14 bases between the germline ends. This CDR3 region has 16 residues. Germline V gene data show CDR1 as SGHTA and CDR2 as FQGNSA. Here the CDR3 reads CASSPQGLSSYNEQFF. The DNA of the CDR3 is TGTGCCAGCAGCCCCCAGGGGCTTAGCTCCTACAATGAGCAGTTCTTC.

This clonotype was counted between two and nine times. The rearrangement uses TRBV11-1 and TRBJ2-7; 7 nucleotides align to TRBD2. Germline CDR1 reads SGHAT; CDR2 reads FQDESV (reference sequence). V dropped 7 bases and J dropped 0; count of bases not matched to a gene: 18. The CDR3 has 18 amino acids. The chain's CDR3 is CASNQPTLEGGVSYEQYF. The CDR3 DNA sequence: TGTGCCAGCAACCAACCTACCTTGGAGGGAGGGGTCTCCTACGAGCAGTACTTC.

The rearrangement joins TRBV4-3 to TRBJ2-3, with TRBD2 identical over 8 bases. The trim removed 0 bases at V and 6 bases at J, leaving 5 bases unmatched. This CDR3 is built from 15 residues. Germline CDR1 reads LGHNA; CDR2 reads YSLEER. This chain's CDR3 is CASSQDQRGLDTQYF. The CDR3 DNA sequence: TGCGCCAGCAGCCAAGATCAGCGGGGGCTCGATACGCAGTATTTT.

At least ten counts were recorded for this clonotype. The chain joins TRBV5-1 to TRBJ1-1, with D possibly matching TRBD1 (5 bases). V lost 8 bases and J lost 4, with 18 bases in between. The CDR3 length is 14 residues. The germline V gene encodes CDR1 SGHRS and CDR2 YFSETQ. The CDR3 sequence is CASSLDGGGTEAFF. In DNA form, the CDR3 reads TGCGCCAGTAGTCTCGACGGCGGGGGCACTGAAGCTTTCTTT.

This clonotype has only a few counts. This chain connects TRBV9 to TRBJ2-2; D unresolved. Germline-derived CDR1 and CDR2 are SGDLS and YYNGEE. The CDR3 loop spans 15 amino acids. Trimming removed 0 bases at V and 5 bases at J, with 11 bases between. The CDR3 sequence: CASSVGILETGELFF. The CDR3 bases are TGTGCCAGCAGCGTAGGTATCCTAGAAACCGGGGAGCTGTTTTTT.

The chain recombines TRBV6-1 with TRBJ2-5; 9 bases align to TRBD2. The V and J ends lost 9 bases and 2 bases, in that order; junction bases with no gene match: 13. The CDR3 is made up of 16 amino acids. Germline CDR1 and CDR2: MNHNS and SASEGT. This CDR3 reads CASIAGESNGQETQYF. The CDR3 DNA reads TGTGCCAGTATAGCGGGAGAATCTAATGGGCAAGAGACCCAGTACTTC.

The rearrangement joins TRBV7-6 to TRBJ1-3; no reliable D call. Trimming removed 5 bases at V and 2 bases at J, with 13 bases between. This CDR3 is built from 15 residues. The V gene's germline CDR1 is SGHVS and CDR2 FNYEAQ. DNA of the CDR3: TGTGCCAGCAGCACCGGAAATACGCCTGGAAACACCATATATTTT. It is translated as CASSTGNTPGNTIYF.

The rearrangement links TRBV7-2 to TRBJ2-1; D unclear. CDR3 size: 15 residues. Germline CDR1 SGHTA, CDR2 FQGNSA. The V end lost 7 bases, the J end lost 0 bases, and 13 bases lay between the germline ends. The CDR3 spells CASKITLGSYNEQFF. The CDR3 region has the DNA TGTGCCAGCAAAATCACGCTGGGCTCCTACAATGAGCAGTTCTTC.

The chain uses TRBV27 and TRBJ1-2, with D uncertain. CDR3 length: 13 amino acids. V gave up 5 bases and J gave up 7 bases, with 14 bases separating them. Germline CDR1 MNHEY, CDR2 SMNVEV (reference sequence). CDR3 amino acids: CASSQTAVAGYTF. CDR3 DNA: TGTGCCAGCAGTCAAACGGCGGTGGCTGGCTACACCTTC.

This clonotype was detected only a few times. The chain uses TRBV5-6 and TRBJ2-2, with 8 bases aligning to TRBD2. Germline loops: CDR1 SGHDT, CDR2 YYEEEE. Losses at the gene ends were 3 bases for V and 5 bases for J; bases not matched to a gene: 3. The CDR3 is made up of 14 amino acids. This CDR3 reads CASSSGLETGELFF. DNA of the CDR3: TGTGCCAGCAGCTCGGGACTAGAGACCGGGGAGCTGTTTTTT. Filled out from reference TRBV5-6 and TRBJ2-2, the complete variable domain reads DAGVTQSPTHLIKTRGQQVTLRCSPKSGHDTVSWYQQALGQGPQFIFQYYEEEERQRGNFPDRFSGHQFPNYSSELNVNALLLGDSALYLCASSSGLETGELFFGEGSRLTVL.

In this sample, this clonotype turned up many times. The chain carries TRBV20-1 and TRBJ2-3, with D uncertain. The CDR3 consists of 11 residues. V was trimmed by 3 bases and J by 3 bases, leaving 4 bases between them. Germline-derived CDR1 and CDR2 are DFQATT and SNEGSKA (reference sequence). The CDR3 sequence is CSASRTDTQYF. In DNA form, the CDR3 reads TGCAGTGCTAGTAGGACAGATACGCAGTATTTT.

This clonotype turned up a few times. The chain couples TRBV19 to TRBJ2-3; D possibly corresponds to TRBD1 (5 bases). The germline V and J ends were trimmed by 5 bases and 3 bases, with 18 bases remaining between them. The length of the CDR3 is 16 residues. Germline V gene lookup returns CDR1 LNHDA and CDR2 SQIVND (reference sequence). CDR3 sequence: CASSPFWQGRTDTQYF. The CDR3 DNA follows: TGTGCCAGTAGTCCCTTTTGGCAGGGCAGGACAGATACGCAGTATTTT. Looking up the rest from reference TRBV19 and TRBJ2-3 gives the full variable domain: DGGITQSPKYLFRKEGQNVTLSCEQNLNHDAMYWYRQDPGQGLRLIYYSQIVNDFQKGDIAEGYSVSREKKESFPLTVTSAQKNPTAFYLCASSPFWQGRTDTQYFGPGTRLTVL.

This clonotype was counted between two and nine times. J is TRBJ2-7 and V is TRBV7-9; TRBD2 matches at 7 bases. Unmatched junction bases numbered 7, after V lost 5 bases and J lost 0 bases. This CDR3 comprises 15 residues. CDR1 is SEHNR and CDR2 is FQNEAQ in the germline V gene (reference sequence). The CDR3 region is CASSQGRESSYEQYF. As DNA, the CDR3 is TGTGCCAGCAGCCAAGGGCGGGAGAGCTCCTACGAGCAGTACTTC.

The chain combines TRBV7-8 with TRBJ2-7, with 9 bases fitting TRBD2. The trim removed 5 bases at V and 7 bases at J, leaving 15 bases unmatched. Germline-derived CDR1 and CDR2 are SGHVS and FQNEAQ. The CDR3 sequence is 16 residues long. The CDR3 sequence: CASSLNRLADYVEQYF. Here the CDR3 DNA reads TGTGCCAGCAGCCTGAACAGACTAGCGGACTACGTTGAGCAGTACTTC.

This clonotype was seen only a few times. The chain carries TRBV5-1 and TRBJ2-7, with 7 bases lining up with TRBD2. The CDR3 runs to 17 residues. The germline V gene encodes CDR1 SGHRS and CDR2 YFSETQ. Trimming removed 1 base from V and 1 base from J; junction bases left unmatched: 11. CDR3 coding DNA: TGCGCCAGCAGCTTGTCGTCTAGGGCTAGCGGTTCCTACGAGCAGTACTTC. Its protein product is CASSLSSRASGSYEQYF.